These 18 T cell receptor beta chains came from one sample sequenced in a study of cytomegalovirus exposure and HLA in healthy donors. The PCR contained 60 Vbeta and 13 Jbeta primers. Sequencing was performed with immunoSEQ multiplex PCR; in TCRdb, only in-frame clones are kept and a portion is missing. The sample holds about 130,000 clones, roughly 80% seen once. The sequenced material came from PBMCs. The source of these receptors is a man aged 18 to 29 in good health and CMV-seropositive.

In its sample, this clone was seen a few times. The chain joins TRBV4-1 to TRBJ2-7, with 9 bases lining up with TRBD2. The CDR3 extends over 15 amino acids. Germline CDR1 reads MGHRA; CDR2 reads YSYEKL. Trimming cost V 4 bases and J 4 bases; bases outside gene matches: 8. The CDR3 is CASSPSAGGSYEQYF. The CDR3 coding sequence is TGCGCCAGCAGCCCCTCAGCGGGGGGTTCTTACGAGCAGTACTTC.

V usage is TRBV21-1 and J usage is TRBJ1-4. TRBV21-1 is designated a pseudogene. This CDR3 is built from 15 residues. This chain's CDR3 is CASNPGGKTNEKLFF. The CDR3, as DNA: TGTGCCAGCAATCCTGGAGGTAAGACTAATGAAAAACTGTTTTTT.

This clone was detected only a few times. The gene calls are TRBV6-1 and TRBJ1-5; TRBD1 is a possible D gene (6 bases). The germline V and J ends were trimmed by 6 bases and 2 bases, with 8 bases remaining between them. Germline V gene lookup returns CDR1 MNHNS and CDR2 SASEGT. CDR3 size: 13 residues. The CDR3 sequence is CASRPGGNQPQHF. The CDR3 DNA follows: TGTGCCAGCAGGCCAGGGGGCAATCAGCCCCAGCATTTT.

This chain connects TRBV29-1 to TRBJ1-1; 10 bases align to TRBD1. The CDR3 length is 14 residues. From germline, CDR1 is SQVTM and CDR2 ANQGSEA. Germline trimming cut 6 bases from V and 3 bases from J; bases unmatched to any gene: 7. This CDR3 is CSVYDRGRDTEAFF. The CDR3 nucleotides read TGCAGCGTATACGACAGGGGGCGCGACACTGAAGCTTTCTTT.

The rearrangement links TRBV19 to TRBJ1-4, with D unclear. Trimming removed 2 bases at V and 0 bases at J, with 10 bases between. Germline values: CDR1 LNHDA, CDR2 SQIVND (reference sequence). The CDR3 covers 16 residues. The CDR3 here is CASSILGSATNEKLFF. The CDR3 coding sequence is TGTGCCAGTAGTATACTGGGCTCCGCAACTAATGAAAAACTGTTTTTT.

This clone was counted once. The rearrangement uses TRBV29-1 and TRBJ1-2, with no clear D. Per germline, CDR1 SQVTM and CDR2 ANQGSEA. CDR3 size: 14 residues. With 0 bases removed from V and 4 bases from J, the gap between germline ends came to 12 bases. The CDR3 here is CSVEDPRAGYGYTF. In DNA, the CDR3 is TGCAGCGTTGAAGATCCGCGGGCGGGCTATGGCTACACCTTC.

The V gene is TRBV9, the J gene TRBJ2-2; D unresolved. The germline V gene encodes CDR1 SGDLS and CDR2 YYNGEE. The CDR3 runs to 14 residues. Between the trimmed V and J ends, which lost 6 bases and 2 bases, there was a span of 11 bases. The CDR3 here is CASTSRFNTGELFF. DNA for the CDR3: TGTGCCAGCACCTCCCGGTTCAACACCGGGGAGCTGTTTTTT.

Concerning this clone: A read error may account for a junction end that differs from germline. The chain employs TRBV6-1 and TRBJ2-1, with TRBD2 identical over 9 bases. Germline CDR1 MNHNS, CDR2 SASEGT. This CDR3 region has 14 residues. CDR3 in amino acids: CASSTPGLAGGALF. The CDR3 DNA is TGTGCCAGCAGTACACCGGGACTAGCTGGGGGGGCCCTCTTC.

The chain recombines TRBV7-9 with TRBJ2-3, with D tentatively TRBD1 (6 bases). The CDR3 has 16 residues. V was cut by 5 bases and J by 5 bases, with 20 bases left in between. The germline V gene has CDR1 SEHNR and CDR2 FQNEAQ (reference sequence). CDR3 bases: TGTGCCAGCAGCAACCCGGACAGCCCAGGTCGAGATACGCAGTATTTT. Translated, it gives CASSNPDSPGRDTQYF.

The gene calls are TRBV5-1 and TRBJ1-2; D is unresolved. The germline V and J ends were trimmed by 1 base and 4 bases, with 8 bases remaining between them. The CDR3 loop spans 13 amino acids. Germline CDR1 is SGHRS and CDR2 is YFSETQ. This CDR3 reads CASSLNTGYGYTF. The CDR3 DNA is TGCGCCAGCAGCTTGAACACGGGCTATGGCTACACCTTC.

The chain has TRBV7-9 and TRBJ2-2, with D possibly matching TRBD2 (6 bases). V was trimmed by 1 base and J by 1 base, leaving 10 bases between them. This CDR3 region has 16 residues. Germline CDR1 and CDR2: SEHNR and FQNEAQ (reference sequence). The CDR3: CASSLGASENTGELFF. The DNA of the CDR3 is TGTGCCAGCAGCTTAGGGGCTAGCGAGAACACCGGGGAGCTGTTTTTT.

The V and J genes are TRBV19 and TRBJ1-3; possible D gene TRBD1, 5 bases. CDR3 length: 13 residues. Looked up from germline, CDR1 is LNHDA and CDR2 is SQIVND (reference sequence). The germline V and J ends were trimmed by 6 bases and 11 bases, with 17 bases remaining between them. CDR3 in amino acids: CASSPREGRAIYF. CDR3 nucleotides: TGTGCCAGTAGCCCCAGGGAAGGAAGGGCCATATATTTT.

The chain uses TRBV4-2 and TRBJ1-6, with 9 bases identical to TRBD1. The CDR3 totals 14 residues. Germline-derived CDR1 and CDR2 are LGHNA and YNFKEQ. V shed 4 bases, J shed 11 bases, and the junction held 6 bases outside the gene matches. The CDR3 coding sequence is TGTGCCAGCAGCCTCCGGGACAGGGTTGCACCCCTCCACTTT. This sequence encodes CASSLRDRVAPLHF.

This chain uses TRBV2 with TRBJ1-2, with D tentatively TRBD1 (5 bases). The CDR3 has 15 residues. The V gene's germline CDR1 is SNHLY and CDR2 FYNNEI. V was cut by 7 bases and J by 1 base, with 16 bases left in between. The DNA for the CDR3 is TGTGCCAGCACCCTGGGGGGGAACCTTAACTATGGCTACACCTTC. Translated, it gives CASTLGGNLNYGYTF.

The chain joins TRBV5-1 to TRBJ2-3, with D possibly matching TRBD2 (6 bases). CDR1 and CDR2 (germline): SGHRS, YFSETQ. The CDR3 length is 16 residues. V gave up 0 bases and J gave up 6 bases, with 17 bases separating them. The CDR3 here is CASSLGGDGLWDTQYF. The CDR3 DNA reads TGCGCCAGCAGCTTGGGCGGGGACGGCTTGTGGGATACGCAGTATTTT.

The V call is TRBV30, the J call TRBJ1-2; 11 bases agree with TRBD1. The CDR3 contains 13 residues. Germline CDR1 reads GTSNPN; CDR2 reads SVGIG (reference sequence). The CDR3 here is CASDRGLDYGYTF. CDR3 nucleotides: TGTGCATCGGACAGGGGGCTAGACTATGGCTACACCTTC.

CDR3 region: CASSETYNYGYTF. In DNA form, the CDR3 reads TGTGCCAGCAGCGAGACATATAACTATGGCTACACCTTC. V is TRBV2 and J is TRBJ1-2, with D unresolved. The CDR3 is 13 residues long. The V and J ends lost 6 bases and 1 base respectively, with 9 bases between them. Germline CDR1 is SNHLY and CDR2 is FYNNEI. The complete variable domain, with remaining parts taken from reference TRBV2 and TRBJ1-2, reads EPEVTQTPSHQVTQMGQEVILRCVPISNHLYFYWYRQILGQKVEFLVSFYNNEISEKSEIFDDQFSVERPDGSNFTLKIRSTKLEDSAMYFCASSETYNYGYTFGSGTRLTVV.

The chain joins TRBV15 to TRBJ1-1, with D perhaps matching TRBD1 (5 bases). This CDR3 comprises 15 residues. Deletions cut 0 bases from V and 4 bases from J, with 12 bases between. Germline V gene lookup returns CDR1 LNHNV and CDR2 YYDKDF (reference sequence). CDR3 nucleotide sequence: TGTGCCACCAGCAGAGATTCAGGGATAGGCACTGAAGCTTTCTTT. It is translated as CATSRDSGIGTEAFF.